This T cell receptor (beta chain) appears in the sequencing data of a study of T-cell reconstitution after alpha-beta-depleted transplantation in children. Overall study findings and caveats: Several hundred expanded graft clones reportedly supplied alpha-beta T cells about two months after transplant. Where some patients showed high TCRbeta diversity at day 60, it came from recipient T cells and thymic progenitors that had survived. It was newly produced T cells that mostly accounted for T-cell counts and diversity one year after transplant.

With respect to this clonotype: The antigen is not known.

For TCRbeta, the library was prepared with unique molecular identifiers. Using its own MiXCR run on the PCR reads, TCRdb lists one record per CDR3 protein. The table records 300,000 to 400,000 distinct CDR3 sequences, 15% to 20% of them present only once. This receptor was taken from a male patient between 2 and 10 years old who had a stem cell transplant for acute lymphoblastic leukemia, so the T cells may come from the graft donor. Here the sequenced sample was PBMCs, mostly from graft donor cells, taken 360 days after TCRalphabeta/CD19-depleted stem cell transplant.

CDR3 amino acids: CASAGDLSTEAFF. In DNA form, the CDR3 reads TGTGCCAGCGCGGGAGACCTCTCGACTGAAGCTTTCTTT. V usage is TRBV2 and J usage is TRBJ1-1; D is uncertain. The CDR3 is 13 residues long. Per the germline V gene, CDR1 is SNHLY and CDR2 is FYNNEI. Between the trimmed V and J ends, which lost 8 bases and 5 bases, there was a span of 15 bases.